These 24 T cell receptor beta chains share one sample of origin, sequenced in a study of blood T cells in healthy people across ages. Primers used in a second PCR of roughly 7 to 11 cycles were a sample-barcoded 5' primer and a J-beta primer mix. TCRdb called the 5' RACE reads again in MiXCR, with one record for every CDR3 protein. The sample contains 1.5 million or so distinct CDR3 sequences, roughly 43% of which appear only once. The sequencing input was blood. The origin of the receptors is a woman younger than 30 in good health.

The J gene is TRBJ1-1, the V gene TRBV27; perhaps TRBD1 as D (6 bases). Germline values: CDR1 MNHEY, CDR2 SMNVEV (reference sequence). This CDR3 region has 16 residues. V lost 6 bases to trimming and J lost 5 bases, with 22 bases between them. CDR3: CASSPPIRGRGTEAFF. In nucleotides, the CDR3 is TGTGCCAGCAGCCCCCCCATCCGGGGGCGCGGAACTGAAGCTTTCTTT.

This clonotype was seen ten or more times. V usage is TRBV2 and J usage is TRBJ2-1; the D gene is possibly TRBD1 (7 bases). The CDR3 contains 16 residues. The ends were cut back, 7 bases at V and 4 bases at J, with 20 bases in the middle. The germline V gene encodes CDR1 SNHLY and CDR2 FYNNEI. This chain's CDR3 is CASKGASAFGYNEQFF. For the CDR3, the DNA is TGTGCCAGCAAGGGGGCTAGCGCTTTTGGTTACAATGAGCAGTTCTTC.

The chain uses TRBV28 and TRBJ1-1, with D perhaps TRBD1 (6 bases). The CDR3 extends over 13 amino acids. The V end was cut by 11 bases, the J end by 4 bases, with 17 bases between. Germline values: CDR1 MDHEN, CDR2 SYDVKM. In nucleotides, the CDR3 is TGTGCCGCGCACGCAGGGGCGGGCACTGAAGCTTTCTTT. Protein product: CAAHAGAGTEAFF.

The genes are TRBV20-1 and TRBJ2-7, with D tentatively TRBD1 (5 bases). Per germline, CDR1 DFQATT and CDR2 SNEGSKA (reference sequence). The V end lost 0 bases, the J end lost 3 bases, and 12 bases lay between the germline ends. This CDR3 spans 14 amino acids. In nucleotides, the CDR3 is TGCAGTGCTAGAGATAGAAGGGGTTTCTACGAGCAGTACTTC. It translates to CSARDRRGFYEQYF.

This clonotype turned up a few times. The chain is built from TRBV30 and TRBJ2-4; 9 positions agree with TRBD1. The closer fit of TRBJ2-7 to the DNA end suggests the J call may be wrong. CDR3 length: 12 residues. From germline, CDR1 is GTSNPN and CDR2 SVGIG (reference sequence). CDR3 sequence reads: CAWSGDRVEQYF. For the CDR3, the DNA is TGTGCCTGGAGTGGGGACAGGGTCGAGCAGTACTTC.

On this clonotype itself: The junction and the germline gene differ at one end; a read error may be behind it. The V call is TRBV5-6, the J call TRBJ1-1; D gene uncertain. The CDR3 has 16 residues. Germline V lookup: CDR1 SGHDT, CDR2 YYEEEE. The CDR3 DNA follows: TGTGCAAGCAGCCACTGGGCAGGTAGTAGGACCACTGAAGCTTTCTTT. Translated: CASSHWAGSRTTEAFF.

The chain links TRBV3-1 to TRBJ2-3, with 10 positions matching TRBD2. The ends lost 4 bases at V and 11 bases at J; junction bases unmatched: 9. The length of the CDR3 is 14 residues. Per the germline V gene, CDR1 is LGHDT and CDR2 is YNNKEL (reference sequence). The chain's CDR3 is CASSPRASGSEQYF. The CDR3 DNA reads TGTGCCAGCAGCCCCCGCGCTAGCGGGAGCGAGCAGTATTTT.

This chain links TRBV25-1 with TRBJ2-2; TRBD1 might be the D (6 bases). The germline V gene has CDR1 MGHDK and CDR2 SYGVNS. The length of the CDR3 is 13 residues. Trimming shortened V by 5 bases and J by 5 bases, and 9 bases separated the two germline ends. DNA for the CDR3: TGTGCCAGCAGTACTCAGGGGACCGGGGAGCTGTTTTTT. It yields the protein CASSTQGTGELFF.

This clonotype has only one observation. The CDR3 nucleotides read TGTGCCAGCAGTTTTCTAGCGCCTCAAGAGACCCAGTACTTC. This sequence encodes CASSFLAPQETQYF. The chain links TRBV2 to TRBJ2-5, with D perhaps TRBD2 (6 bases). The CDR3 spans 14 residues. V dropped 5 bases and J dropped 2 bases, with 12 bases sitting between them. Germline CDR1 SNHLY, CDR2 FYNNEI. The full variable domain, rest sourced from reference TRBV2 and TRBJ2-5, is EPEVTQTPSHQVTQMGQEVILRCVPISNHLYFYWYRQILGQKVEFLVSFYNNEISEKSEIFDDQFSVERPDGSNFTLKIRSTKLEDSAMYFCASSFLAPQETQYFGPGTRLLVL.

The chain has TRBV29-1 and TRBJ1-1, with D uncertain. Germline assignment: CDR1 SQVTM and CDR2 ANQGSEA. The CDR3 extends over 12 amino acids. Trimming took off 3 bases at V and 2 bases at J, with 7 bases between the two ends. CDR3 in amino acids: CSVDNFNTEAFF. DNA for the CDR3: TGCAGCGTTGATAATTTTAACACTGAAGCTTTCTTT.

This clonotype was counted only a few times. This sequence joins TRBV3-1 and TRBJ2-4; tentatively, D is TRBD2 (5 bases). CDR1 LGHDT and CDR2 YNNKEL come from the germline V gene (reference sequence). This CDR3 contains 17 residues. V was cut by 0 bases and J by 2 bases, with 14 bases left in between. The CDR3 sequence is CASSQDWLARTKNIQYF. The DNA for the CDR3 is TGTGCCAGCAGCCAAGATTGGCTAGCCAGGACCAAAAACATTCAGTACTTC.

This clonotype appeared many times. The chain couples TRBV29-1 to TRBJ2-5; 11 nucleotides match TRBD2. This CDR3 has 13 amino acids. V trimming: 6 bases; J trimming: 5 bases; junction bases outside the gene matches: 5. Germline V gives CDR1 SQVTM, CDR2 ANQGSEA. CDR3 sequence: CSVGLAASETQYF. DNA for the CDR3: TGCAGCGTGGGACTAGCGGCTTCGGAGACCCAGTACTTC.

This clonotype was picked up a small number of times. The V gene is TRBV12-3 or TRBV12-4, the J gene TRBJ2-1, with 7 bases aligning to TRBD1. CDR3 length: 15 amino acids. After removal of 5 bases from V and 5 bases from J, the junction contained 9 bases not matched to a gene. The CDR3 DNA reads as TGTGCCAGCAGTCCACAGGGACAGCTTCACAATGAGCAGTTCTTC. This sequence encodes CASSPQGQLHNEQFF.

This clonotype was seen more than once but under ten times. The chain links TRBV7-2 to TRBJ2-5; 7 positions agree with TRBD1. The CDR3 is 15 residues long. Looked up from germline, CDR1 is SGHTA and CDR2 is FQGNSA. Trimming at V came to 5 bases and at J to 0 bases, leaving 6 bases not matched to a gene. As DNA, the CDR3 is TGTGCCAGCAGCCCTGGGACAGCTAACCAAGAGACCCAGTACTTC. Translating it yields CASSPGTANQETQYF.

The CDR3 region has the DNA TGTGCCAGCAGCTCACGGACTAGCGGGGTTGAGACCCAGTACTTC. Translated: CASSSRTSGVETQYF. The gene calls are TRBV7-2 and TRBJ2-5, with 12 positions matching TRBD2. Germline V CDR1 and CDR2: SGHTA, FQGNSA. Unmatched junction bases numbered 5, after V lost 4 bases and J lost 5 bases. This CDR3 region has 15 residues.

The genes are TRBV20-1 and TRBJ1-5; possibly TRBD1 for D (6 bases). Germline V gives CDR1 DFQATT, CDR2 SNEGSKA (reference sequence). V was cut by 3 bases and J by 4 bases, with 19 bases left in between. The CDR3 is 16 amino acids. This CDR3 is CSARDRDYRENQPQHF. In DNA, the CDR3 is TGCAGTGCTAGGGACAGAGACTACCGCGAAAATCAGCCCCAGCATTTT.

V gene TRBV4-2 combines with J gene TRBJ2-1; 9 positions match TRBD2. J gave up 5 bases and V 4 bases, and 9 bases lay outside the gene matches. Germline V gene lookup returns CDR1 LGHNA and CDR2 YNFKEQ. CDR3 size: 16 residues. Written as DNA, the CDR3 is TGTGCCAGCAGCCCGCATACGTCTAGCGGGAACAATGAGCAGTTCTTC. Protein sequence: CASSPHTSSGNNEQFF.

The chain combines TRBV7-2 with TRBJ2-3; 8 positions agree with TRBD2. Germline loops: CDR1 SGHTA, CDR2 FQGNSA. The CDR3 loop spans 17 amino acids. V was pared by 1 base and J by 2 bases, with 8 bases of the junction left unmatched. As DNA, the CDR3 is TGTGCCAGCAGCTTAGTTTTGTCTAGCGGGTACACAGATACGCAGTATTTT. Translation: CASSLVLSSGYTDTQYF.

The chain joins TRBV7-2 to TRBJ2-4, with D possibly matching TRBD1 (5 bases). CDR1 is SGHTA and CDR2 is FQGNSA in the germline V gene. Trimming cost V 6 bases and J 3 bases, with 18 bases left between them. The CDR3 is 16 residues long. CDR3 sequence reads: CASSPQGLGFKNIQYF. CDR3 DNA: TGTGCCAGCAGTCCCCAGGGCCTGGGGTTCAAAAACATTCAGTACTTC.

This chain joins TRBV6-5 and TRBJ2-3; 12 bases agree with TRBD2. J gave up 6 bases and V 6 bases, and 13 bases lay outside the gene matches. Germline CDR1 reads MNHEY; CDR2 reads SVGAGI. This CDR3 is built from 17 residues. As DNA, the CDR3 is TGTGCCAGCAGCTATATACTAGCGGGGGGCGCAAGGGATACGCAGTATTTT. It yields the protein CASSYILAGGARDTQYF.

The chain joins TRBV29-1 to TRBJ1-1; 9 bases map to TRBD1. The CDR3 consists of 14 residues. V gave up 6 bases and J gave up 3 bases; unmatched junction bases: 8. CDR1 is SQVTM and CDR2 is ANQGSEA in the germline V gene. The CDR3 region is CSVIGTGLDTEAFF. For the CDR3, the DNA is TGCAGCGTGATAGGGACAGGGTTGGACACTGAAGCTTTCTTT.

The V and J genes are TRBV3-1 and TRBJ2-1, with 8 bases identical to TRBD2. Trimming cost V 1 base and J 15 bases; bases outside gene matches: 8. The V gene's germline CDR1 is LGHDT and CDR2 YNNKEL (reference sequence). The CDR3 has 13 amino acids. The CDR3 DNA reads TGTGCCAGCAGCCAAGGAATAACTGCGGGGGGGTTCTTC. Its translation: CASSQGITAGGFF.

The chain has TRBV7-3 and TRBJ2-3, with D possibly being TRBD1 (7 bases). Trimming cost V 5 bases and J 2 bases, with 11 bases left between them. Germline values: CDR1 SGHTA, CDR2 FQGTGA. The CDR3 covers 14 residues. The CDR3 protein is CASSQGEVTDTQYF. For the CDR3, the DNA is TGTGCCAGCAGCCAGGGGGAGGTCACAGATACGCAGTATTTT. The variable domain in full, with the rest retrieved from reference TRBV7-3 and TRBJ2-3, is GAGVSQTPSNKVTEKGKYVELRCDPISGHTALYWYRQSLGQGPEFLIYFQGTGAADDSGLPNDRFFAVRPEGSVSTLKIQRTERGDSAVYLCASSQGEVTDTQYFGPGTRLTVL.

The gene calls are TRBV12-3 or TRBV12-4 and TRBJ1-5; D gene uncertain. V was trimmed by 8 bases and J by 9 bases, leaving 17 bases between them. This CDR3 contains 13 residues. This chain's CDR3 is CASHRGSSMPQHF. The CDR3 nucleotides are TGTGCCAGCCACCGCGGGAGTTCCATGCCCCAGCATTTT.